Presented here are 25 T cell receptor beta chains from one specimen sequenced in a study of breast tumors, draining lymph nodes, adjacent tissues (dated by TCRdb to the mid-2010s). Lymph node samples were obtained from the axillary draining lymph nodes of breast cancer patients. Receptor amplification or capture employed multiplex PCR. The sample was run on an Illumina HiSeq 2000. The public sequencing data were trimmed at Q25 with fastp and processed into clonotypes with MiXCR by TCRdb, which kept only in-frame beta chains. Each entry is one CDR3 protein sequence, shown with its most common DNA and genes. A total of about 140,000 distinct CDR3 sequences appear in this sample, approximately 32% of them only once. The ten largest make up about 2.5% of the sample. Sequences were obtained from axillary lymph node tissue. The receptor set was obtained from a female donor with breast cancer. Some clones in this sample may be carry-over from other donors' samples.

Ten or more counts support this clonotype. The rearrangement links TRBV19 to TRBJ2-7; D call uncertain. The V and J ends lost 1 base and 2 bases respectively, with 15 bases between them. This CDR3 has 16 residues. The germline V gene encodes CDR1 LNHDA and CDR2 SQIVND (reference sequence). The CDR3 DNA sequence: TGTGCCAGTAGTATAGGGAGCATGGGCGGAGCCTACGAGCAGTACTTC. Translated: CASSIGSMGGAYEQYF.

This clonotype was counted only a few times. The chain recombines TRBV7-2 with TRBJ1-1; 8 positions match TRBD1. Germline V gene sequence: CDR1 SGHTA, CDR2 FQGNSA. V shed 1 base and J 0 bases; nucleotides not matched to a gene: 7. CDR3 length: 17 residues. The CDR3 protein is CASSLVPRTGMNTEAFF. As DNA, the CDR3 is TGTGCCAGCAGCTTAGTCCCCCGGACAGGGATGAACACTGAAGCTTTCTTT.

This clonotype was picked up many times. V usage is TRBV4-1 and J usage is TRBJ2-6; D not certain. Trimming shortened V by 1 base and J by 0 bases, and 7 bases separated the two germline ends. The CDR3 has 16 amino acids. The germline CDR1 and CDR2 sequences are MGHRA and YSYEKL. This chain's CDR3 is CASSQGSNSGANVLTF. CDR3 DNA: TGCGCCAGCAGCCAAGGGAGTAACTCTGGGGCCAACGTCCTGACTTTC.

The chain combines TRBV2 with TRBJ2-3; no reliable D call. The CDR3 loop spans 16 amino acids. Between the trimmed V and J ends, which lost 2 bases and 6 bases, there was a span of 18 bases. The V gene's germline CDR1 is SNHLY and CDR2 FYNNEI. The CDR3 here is CASSESSASGFDTQYF. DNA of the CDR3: TGTGCCAGCAGTGAATCTTCGGCGAGTGGTTTTGATACGCAGTATTTT. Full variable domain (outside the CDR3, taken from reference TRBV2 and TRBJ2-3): EPEVTQTPSHQVTQMGQEVILRCVPISNHLYFYWYRQILGQKVEFLVSFYNNEISEKSEIFDDQFSVERPDGSNFTLKIRSTKLEDSAMYFCASSESSASGFDTQYFGPGTRLTVL.

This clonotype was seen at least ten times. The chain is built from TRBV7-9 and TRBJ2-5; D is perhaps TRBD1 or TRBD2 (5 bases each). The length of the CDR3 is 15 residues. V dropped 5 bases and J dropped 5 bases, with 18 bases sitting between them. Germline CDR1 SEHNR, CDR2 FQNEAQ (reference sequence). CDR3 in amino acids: CASSGFGAQQETQYF. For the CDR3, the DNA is TGTGCCAGCAGCGGTTTCGGGGCGCAGCAGGAGACCCAGTACTTC.

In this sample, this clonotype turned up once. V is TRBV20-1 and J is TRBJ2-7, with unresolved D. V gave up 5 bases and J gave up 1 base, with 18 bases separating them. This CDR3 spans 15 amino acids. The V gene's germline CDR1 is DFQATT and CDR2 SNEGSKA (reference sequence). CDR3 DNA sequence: TGCAGTGCTCCACTCAGTACGAGCAGGTCCTACGAGCAGTACTTC. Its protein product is CSAPLSTSRSYEQYF.

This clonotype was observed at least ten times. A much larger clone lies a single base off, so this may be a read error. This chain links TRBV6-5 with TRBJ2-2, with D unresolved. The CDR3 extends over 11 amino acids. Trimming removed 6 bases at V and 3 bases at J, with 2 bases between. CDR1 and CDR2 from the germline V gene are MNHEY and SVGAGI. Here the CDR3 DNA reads TGTGCCAGCAGATACACCGGGGAGCTGTTTTTT. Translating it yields CASRYTGELFF.

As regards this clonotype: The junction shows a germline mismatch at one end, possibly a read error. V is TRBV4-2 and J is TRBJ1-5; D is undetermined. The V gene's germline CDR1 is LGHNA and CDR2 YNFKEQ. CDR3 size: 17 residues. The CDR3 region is CASGQGVGDHGNQPQHF. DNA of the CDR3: TGTGCCAGCGGCCAAGGAGTAGGAGACCACGGCAATCAGCCCCAGCATTTT.

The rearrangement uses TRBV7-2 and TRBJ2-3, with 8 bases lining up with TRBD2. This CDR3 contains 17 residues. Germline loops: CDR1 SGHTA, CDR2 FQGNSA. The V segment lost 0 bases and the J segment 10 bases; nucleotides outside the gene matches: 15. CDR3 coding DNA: TGTGCCAGCAGCTTAGCGTCGGGCGGGGGGTCCCAAAATGCGCAGTATTTT. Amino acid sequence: CASSLASGGGSQNAQYF. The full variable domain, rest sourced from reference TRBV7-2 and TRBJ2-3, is GAGVSQSPSNKVTEKGKDVELRCDPISGHTALYWYRQSLGQGLEFLIYFQGNSAPDKSGLPSDRFSAERTGGSVSTLTIQRTQQEDSAVYLCASSLASGGGSQNAQYFGPGTRLTVL.

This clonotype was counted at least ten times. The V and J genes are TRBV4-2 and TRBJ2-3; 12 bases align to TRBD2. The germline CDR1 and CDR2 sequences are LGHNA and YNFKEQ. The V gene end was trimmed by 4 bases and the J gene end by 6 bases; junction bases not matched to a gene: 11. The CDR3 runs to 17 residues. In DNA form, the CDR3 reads TGTGCCAGCAGCCGGACGCTAGCGGGGGGGCCGGGTGATACGCAGTATTTT. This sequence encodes CASSRTLAGGPGDTQYF.

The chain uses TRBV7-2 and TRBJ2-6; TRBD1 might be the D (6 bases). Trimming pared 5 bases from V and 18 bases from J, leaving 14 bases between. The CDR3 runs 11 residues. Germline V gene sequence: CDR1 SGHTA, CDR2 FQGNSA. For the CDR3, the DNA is TGTGCCAGCAGCGGGACACGATCCCCGACTTTC. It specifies CASSGTRSPTF.

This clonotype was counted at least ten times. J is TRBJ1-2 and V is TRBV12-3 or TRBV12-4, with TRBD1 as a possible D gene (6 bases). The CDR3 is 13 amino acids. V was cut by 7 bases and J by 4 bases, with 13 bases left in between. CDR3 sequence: CASTRTETYGYTF. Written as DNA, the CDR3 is TGTGCCAGCACCAGGACAGAAACCTATGGCTACACCTTC.

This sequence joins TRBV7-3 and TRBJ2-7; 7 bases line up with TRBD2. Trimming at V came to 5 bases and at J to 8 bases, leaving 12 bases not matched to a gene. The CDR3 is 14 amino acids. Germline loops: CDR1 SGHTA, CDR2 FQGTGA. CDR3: CASSPGEGTPQQYV. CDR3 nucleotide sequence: TGTGCCAGCAGCCCCGGGGAGGGCACCCCGCAGCAGTACGTC.

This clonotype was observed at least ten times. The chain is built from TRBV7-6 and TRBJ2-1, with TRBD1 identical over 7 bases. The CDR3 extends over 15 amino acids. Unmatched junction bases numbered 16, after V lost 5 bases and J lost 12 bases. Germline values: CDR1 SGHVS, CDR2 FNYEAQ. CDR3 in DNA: TGTGCCAGCAGCCAGGGGCCGGGACAGCCAATAGGGCAGTTCTTC. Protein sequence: CASSQGPGQPIGQFF.

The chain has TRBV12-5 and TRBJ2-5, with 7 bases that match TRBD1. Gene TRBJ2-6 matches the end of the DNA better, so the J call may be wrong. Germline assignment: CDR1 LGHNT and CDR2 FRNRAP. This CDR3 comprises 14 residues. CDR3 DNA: TGTGCTAGTGGCCTTTCCGGGACAGCCGATGTCCTGACTTTC. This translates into CASGLSGTADVLTF.

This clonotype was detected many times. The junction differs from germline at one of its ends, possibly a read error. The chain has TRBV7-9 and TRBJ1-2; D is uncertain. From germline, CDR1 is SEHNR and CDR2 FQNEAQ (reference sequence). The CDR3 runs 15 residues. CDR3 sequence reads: CASSLGLRTLGGYPF. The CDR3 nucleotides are TGTGCCAGCAGCTTAGGTCTACGGACCCTTGGCGGCTACCCCTTC.

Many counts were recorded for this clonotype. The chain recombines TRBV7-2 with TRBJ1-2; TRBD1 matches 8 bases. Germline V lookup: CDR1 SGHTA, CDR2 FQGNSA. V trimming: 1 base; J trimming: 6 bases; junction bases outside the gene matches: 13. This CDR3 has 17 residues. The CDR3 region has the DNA TGTGCCAGCAGCTTAGACGGCAGGGGGCTACTTAAGAATGGCTACACCTTC. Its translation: CASSLDGRGLLKNGYTF.

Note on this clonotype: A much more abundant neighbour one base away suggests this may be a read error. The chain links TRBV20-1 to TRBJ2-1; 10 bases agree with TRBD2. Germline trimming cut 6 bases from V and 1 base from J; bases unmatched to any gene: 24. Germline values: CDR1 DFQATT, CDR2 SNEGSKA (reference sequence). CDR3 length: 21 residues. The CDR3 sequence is CSAPKKRGGSDGLWSYNEQFF. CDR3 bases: TGCAGTGCGCCGAAAAAGCGGGGGGGCTCCGACGGTTTGTGGTCCTACAATGAGCAGTTCTTC.

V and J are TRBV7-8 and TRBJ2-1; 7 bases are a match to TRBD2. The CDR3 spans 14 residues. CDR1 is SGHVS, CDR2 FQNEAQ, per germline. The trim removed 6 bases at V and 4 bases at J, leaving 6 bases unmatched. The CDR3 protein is CASRPQRGYNEQFF. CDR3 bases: TGTGCCAGCAGACCACAGCGGGGATACAATGAGCAGTTCTTC.

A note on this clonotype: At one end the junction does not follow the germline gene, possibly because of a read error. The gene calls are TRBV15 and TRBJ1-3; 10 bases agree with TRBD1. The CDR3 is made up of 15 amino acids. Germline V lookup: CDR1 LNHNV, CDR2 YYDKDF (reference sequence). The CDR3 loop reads CAASSLTGGGNTIYF. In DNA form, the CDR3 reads TGTGCCGCCAGCAGCTTGACAGGGGGCGGAAACACCATATATTTT.

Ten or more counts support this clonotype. This chain's CDR3 is CASSQQGQLNTGELFF. CDR3 bases: TGTGCCAGCAGCCAACAGGGACAGTTGAACACCGGGGAGCTGTTTTTT. The gene calls are TRBV5-8 and TRBJ2-2, with 7 bases matching TRBD1. The CDR3 is 16 amino acids. CDR1 SGHTS and CDR2 YDEGEE come from the germline V gene. V gave up 4 bases and J gave up 1 base; unmatched junction bases: 7.

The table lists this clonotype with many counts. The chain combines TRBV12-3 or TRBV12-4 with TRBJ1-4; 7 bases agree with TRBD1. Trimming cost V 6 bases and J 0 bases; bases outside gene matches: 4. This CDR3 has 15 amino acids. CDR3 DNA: TGTGCCAGCAGGCAAGGACAGGCAACTAATGAAAAACTGTTTTTT. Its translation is CASRQGQATNEKLFF.

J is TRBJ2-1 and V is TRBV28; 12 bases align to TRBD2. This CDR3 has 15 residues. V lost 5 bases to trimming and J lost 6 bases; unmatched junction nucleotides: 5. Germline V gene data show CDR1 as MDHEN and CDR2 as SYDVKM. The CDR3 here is CASSTRLAGANEQFF. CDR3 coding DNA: TGTGCCAGCAGTACTAGACTAGCGGGGGCCAATGAGCAGTTCTTC.

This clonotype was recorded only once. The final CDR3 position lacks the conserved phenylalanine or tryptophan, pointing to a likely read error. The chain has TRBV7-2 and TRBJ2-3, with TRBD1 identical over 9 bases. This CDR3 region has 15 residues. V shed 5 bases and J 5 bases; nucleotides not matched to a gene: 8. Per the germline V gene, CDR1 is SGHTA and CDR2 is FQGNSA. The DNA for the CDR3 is TGTGCCAGCAGCAACACAGGGGGCATGTTAGATACGCAGTATCTT. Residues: CASSNTGGMLDTQYL.

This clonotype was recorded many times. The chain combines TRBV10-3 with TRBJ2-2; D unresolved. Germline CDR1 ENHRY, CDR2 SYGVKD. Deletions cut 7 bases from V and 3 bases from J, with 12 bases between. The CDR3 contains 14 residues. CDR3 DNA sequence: TGTGCCATCAAACGGGTTGGGGACACCGGGGAGCTGTTTTTT. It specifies CAIKRVGDTGELFF.